This T cell receptor (beta chain) was captured by sequencing in a study of blood T cell repertoires in COVID-19. About the research overall: The study drew acute and convalescent COVID-19 samples from the United States, Italy and Spain.

Assay used: immunoSEQ multiplex PCR; TCRdb lists only in-frame clones, some missing. This table holds fewer than 250,000 clones, around 83% found once. Germline V lookup: CDR1 MDHEN, CDR2 SYDVKM. V was shortened by 3 bases and J by 7 bases, with 21 bases between the two germline ends. The CDR3 has 16 residues. The sequence derives from a woman between 50 and 59 years old with acute or convalescent COVID-19. Sample: peripheral blood. The rearrangement uses TRBV28 and TRBJ1-2, with TRBD1 as a possible D gene (5 bases). The CDR3 here is CASSFNLGLGPLGYTF. In nucleotides, the CDR3 is TGTGCCAGCAGTTTTAATTTAGGCTTGGGGCCCCTTGGCTACACCTTC.